This note documents a single T cell receptor (beta chain) sequence. These data come from a study of cytomegalovirus exposure and HLA in healthy donors. Trimming took 2 bases from V and 2 from J; bases not matched to a gene: 2. From germline, CDR1 is MNHEY and CDR2 SVGAGI. The CDR3 extends over 15 amino acids. The PCR used 60 Vbeta and 13 Jbeta primers. Measured with immunoSEQ multiplex PCR; TCRdb has only the in-frame clones, and not every one. This sample has 170,000 or so clones, with 80% to 85% found just once. The rearrangement uses TRBV6-5 and TRBJ2-1; TRBD1 matches at 8 bases. This TCR came from a boy younger than 10 in good health and CMV-seronegative. Sequenced material: PBMCs. Written as DNA, the CDR3 is TGTGCCAGCAGTTACGTACAGGGGGCCTACAATGAGCAGTTCTTC. It is translated as CASSYVQGAYNEQFF.